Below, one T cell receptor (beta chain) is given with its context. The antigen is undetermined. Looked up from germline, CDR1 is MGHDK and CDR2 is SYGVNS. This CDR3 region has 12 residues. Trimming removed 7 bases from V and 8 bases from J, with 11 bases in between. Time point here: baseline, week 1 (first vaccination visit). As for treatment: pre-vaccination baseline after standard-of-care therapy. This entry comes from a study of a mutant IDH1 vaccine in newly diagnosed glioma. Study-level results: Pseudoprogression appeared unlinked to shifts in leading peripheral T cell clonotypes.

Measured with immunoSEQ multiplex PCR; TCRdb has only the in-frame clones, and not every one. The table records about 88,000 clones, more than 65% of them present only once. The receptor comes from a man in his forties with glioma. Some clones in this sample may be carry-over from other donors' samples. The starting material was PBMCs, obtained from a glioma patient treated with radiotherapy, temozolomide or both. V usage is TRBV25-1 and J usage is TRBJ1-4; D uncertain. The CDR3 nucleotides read TGTGCCAGCAAGTCGGCAGGAGAAAAACTGTTTTTT. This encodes CASKSAGEKLFF.